These 13 T cell receptor beta chains came from one sample sequenced in a study of cytomegalovirus exposure and HLA in healthy donors. The PCR had 60 Vbeta and 13 Jbeta primers. The assay was immunoSEQ multiplex PCR, and TCRdb's table has in-frame clones only and misses some. The sample gives under 85,000 clones, more than 60% of which show up once; around 1.5% is in the top ten. Sequencing input: PBMCs. The source of these receptors is a man aged 40-55 years in good health and CMV-seronegative.

The chain combines TRBV10-3 with TRBJ1-1; perhaps TRBD1 as D (5 bases). The V end was cut by 7 bases, the J end by 2 bases, with 11 bases between. The CDR3 runs 13 residues. From germline, CDR1 is ENHRY and CDR2 SYGVKD. CDR3 DNA: TGTGCCATCACCCCGACAGTCAACACTGAAGCTTTCTTT. It encodes CAITPTVNTEAFF.

V is TRBV5-1 and J is TRBJ1-3; D gene ambiguous. From germline, CDR1 is SGHRS and CDR2 YFSETQ. Trimming took 0 bases from V and 0 from J, leaving 13 bases between them. The CDR3 length is 17 residues. The CDR3 nucleotides read TGCGCCAGCAGCTTGGGGGGAGGCGGAAGCTCTGGAAACACCATATATTTT. This translates into CASSLGGGGSSGNTIYF.

V usage is TRBV13 and J usage is TRBJ2-7; unclear D gene. The CDR3 length is 12 residues. Germline-derived CDR1 and CDR2 are PRHDT and FYEKMQ (reference sequence). V was clipped by 5 bases and J by 4 bases, with 9 bases between them. The CDR3 DNA reads as TGTGCCAGCAGCCTACTCTTTTACGAGCAGTACTTC. Its protein is CASSLLFYEQYF.

The V gene is TRBV18, the J gene TRBJ2-7; 7 bases map to TRBD2. This CDR3 has 13 amino acids. Germline V gives CDR1 KGHSH, CDR2 LQKENI. V shed 5 bases, J shed 3 bases, and the junction held 4 bases outside the gene matches. The CDR3: CASSSSGIYEQYF. CDR3 DNA sequence: TGTGCCAGCTCATCCAGCGGGATCTACGAGCAGTACTTC.

The chain is built from TRBV4-1 and TRBJ2-1; 10 nucleotides line up with TRBD2. CDR1 is MGHRA, CDR2 YSYEKL, per germline. Germline trimming cut 0 bases from V and 7 bases from J; bases unmatched to any gene: 6. This CDR3 has 16 amino acids. The CDR3 region has the DNA TGCGCCAGCAGCCAAGAGGCAGCGGGAGGGCCTAATGAGCAGTTCTTC. Its translation is CASSQEAAGGPNEQFF.

V usage is TRBV11-3 and J usage is TRBJ2-1; 8 bases fit TRBD2. The germline V gene encodes CDR1 SGHNT and CDR2 YENEEA. V dropped 1 base and J dropped 2; count of bases not matched to a gene: 1. The CDR3 length is 15 residues. CDR3 sequence: CASSLAGGAYNEQFF. The DNA of the CDR3 is TGTGCCAGCAGCTTAGCGGGAGGGGCCTACAATGAGCAGTTCTTC.

This chain joins TRBV19 and TRBJ2-2, with D maybe TRBD1 (5 bases). Looked up from germline, CDR1 is LNHDA and CDR2 is SQIVND (reference sequence). The CDR3 has 16 amino acids. V was clipped by 7 bases and J by 2 bases, with 17 bases between them. The CDR3 nucleotides are TGTGCCAGTACCCTCAAGGGGAACACAAACACCGGGGAGCTGTTTTTT. Translation: CASTLKGNTNTGELFF.

This rearrangement joins TRBV25-1 to TRBJ2-7; 12 bases align to TRBD1. Germline CDR1 MGHDK, CDR2 SYGVNS. V lost 7 bases and J lost 7; bases outside the gene matches: 5. The CDR3 is made up of 13 amino acids. CDR3 sequence: CASTGQGAREQYF. The CDR3 DNA sequence: TGTGCCAGCACGGGACAGGGGGCGCGGGAGCAGTACTTC.

V usage is TRBV7-9 and J usage is TRBJ2-5; D ambiguous. Germline loops: CDR1 SEHNR, CDR2 FQNEAQ (reference sequence). This CDR3 is 11 amino acids long. The V gene lost 5 bases and the J gene lost 5 bases, with 6 bases spanning the gap. In DNA, the CDR3 is TGTGCCAGCAGCCCCTTGGAGACCCAGTACTTC. Translated, it gives CASSPLETQYF.

A few counts support this clone. The rearrangement joins TRBV30 to TRBJ2-5; 8 bases agree with TRBD2. Germline CDR1 and CDR2: GTSNPN and SVGIG (reference sequence). CDR3 length: 15 residues. The ends lost 2 bases at V and 2 bases at J; junction bases unmatched: 7. CDR3 nucleotide sequence: TGTGCCTGGAGTCGGGGTAGCGGGATGCAAGAGACCCAGTACTTC. It translates to CAWSRGSGMQETQYF.

The V and J genes are TRBV4-2 and TRBJ2-1, with a weak D call TRBD2 (6 bases). Germline V CDR1 and CDR2: LGHNA, YNFKEQ. Trimming shortened V by 4 bases and J by 1 base, and 14 bases separated the two germline ends. There are 16 residues in the CDR3. The CDR3 DNA is TGTGCCAGCAGCCTCGAAGGCGGGATGTCCTACAATGAGCAGTTCTTC. Translating gives CASSLEGGMSYNEQFF.

The chain employs TRBV5-1 and TRBJ2-7; the match to TRBD2 covers 8 bases. Losses at the gene ends were 0 bases for V and 6 bases for J; bases not matched to a gene: 11. The CDR3 has 16 amino acids. From germline, CDR1 is SGHRS and CDR2 YFSETQ. DNA of the CDR3: TGCGCCAGCAGCTTGGACGGGAGGGCCTATATCGGCGAGCAGTACTTC. Its protein is CASSLDGRAYIGEQYF.

This sequence joins TRBV6-1 and TRBJ1-5; maybe TRBD1 (5 bases). The CDR3 length is 13 residues. Germline V gene sequence: CDR1 MNHNS, CDR2 SASEGT. The germline V and J ends were trimmed by 2 bases and 11 bases, with 13 bases remaining between them. The CDR3 sequence is CASSERVPGAQHF. CDR3 DNA: TGTGCCAGCAGTGAAAGAGTCCCGGGGGCCCAGCATTTT.